This T cell receptor beta chain stems from a study of blood T cell repertoires in COVID-19 (TCRdb year 2020). About the full investigation: Samples from collaborators originated in the United States, Italy and Spain and spanned both the acute and convalescent phases of COVID-19. The material from the prospective study consisted of cDNA or gDNA derived from T cells, B-cell-depleted T cells, or PBMCs. Subjects who had been exposed to COVID-19, were actively infected with it, or had recovered from it provided the deeply sampled blood TCRbeta repertoires that made up the dataset. The repertoires were released in a freely available public database meant as a resource for research on the immune response to SARS-CoV-2. Samples came from the ongoing ImmuneRACE study (first 160 participants) plus 1,254 subjects from 6 global collaborators. The sample metadata nearly always contained a de-identified subject ID, COVID-19 status, age in years and sex. HLA class I and class II types, where available, came from metadata supplied by the sample provider rather than from assay-based typing. The investigation overall reported the following: Clinical and demographic metadata were provided uncurated, with the amount varying by source and participant.

The immunoSEQ Assay, a bias-controlled multiplex PCR, was used to amplify TCRbeta CDR3 regions from genomic DNA. As for the authors' bioinformatics: The number of nucleated cells in each sample was estimated from the amplification of reference gene primers within the assay. Sequence reads were collapsed and filtered to measure the absolute abundance of every unique TCRbeta CDR3 rearrangement. For each sample, productive Simpson clonality was calculated by taking the square root of Simpson's diversity index across productive rearrangements. The immuneACCESS repertoire file appears here via TCRdb, limited to in-frame rearrangements. These files lack a portion of the clones; in checked studies, under half of the deficit traces to unresolved V genes, and the cause of the others is not known. Clone size and V and J calls were adopted from that table, with D and trimming inferred from the DNA. The sample records about 250,000 clones, roughly 88% of which are singletons. Over 1.1% of the sample goes to the ten largest clones.

With regard to this clone: Its cognate antigen has yet to be identified. Base qualities are not provided; no much larger clone lies one nucleotide away.

Collaborating institutions collected whole blood in K2EDTA tubes following their own protocols. Collaborator samples were shipped for TCRbeta analysis as frozen whole blood, isolated PBMCs, or DNA extracted from either sample type. CDR1 is given as MNHEY and CDR2 as SVGEGT, both from the germline V gene. The CDR3 measures 14 amino acids from cysteine to phenylalanine. Only the CDR3 DNA stays, 42 bases, in frame from base 1. Trimming accounts for 6 bases at V and 6 bases at J, while the number of junction bases matched to no gene is 5. The sequence derives from a man older than 75 with acute or convalescent COVID-19. The sequence links TRBV6-2 or TRBV6-3 to TRBJ1-4; 9 nucleotides in the junction match TRBD1. The sample consisted of peripheral blood. This receptor carries the CDR3 CASSTRDRDEKLFF. DNA sequence: TGTGCCAGCAGCACTCGGGACAGGGATGAAAAACTGTTTTTT.